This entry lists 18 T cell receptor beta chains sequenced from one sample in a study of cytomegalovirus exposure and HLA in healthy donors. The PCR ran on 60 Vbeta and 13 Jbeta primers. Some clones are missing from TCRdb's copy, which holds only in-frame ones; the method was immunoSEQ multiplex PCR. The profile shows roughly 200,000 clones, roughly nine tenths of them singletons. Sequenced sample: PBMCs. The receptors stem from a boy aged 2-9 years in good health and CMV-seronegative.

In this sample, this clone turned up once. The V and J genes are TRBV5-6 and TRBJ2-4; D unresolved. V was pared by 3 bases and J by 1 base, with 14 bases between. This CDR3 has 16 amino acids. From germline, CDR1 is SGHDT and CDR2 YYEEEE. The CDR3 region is CASSSNTLRAKNIQYF. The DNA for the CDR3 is TGTGCCAGCAGCTCGAACACTTTGAGGGCCAAAAACATTCAGTACTTC.

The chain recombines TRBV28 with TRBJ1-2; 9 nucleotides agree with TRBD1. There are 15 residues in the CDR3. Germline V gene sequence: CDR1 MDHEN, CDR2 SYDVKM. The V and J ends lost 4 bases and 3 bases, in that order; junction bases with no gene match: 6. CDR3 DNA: TGTGCCAGCAGTTCGAGGGACAGGGAGGACTATGGCTACACCTTC. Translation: CASSSRDREDYGYTF.

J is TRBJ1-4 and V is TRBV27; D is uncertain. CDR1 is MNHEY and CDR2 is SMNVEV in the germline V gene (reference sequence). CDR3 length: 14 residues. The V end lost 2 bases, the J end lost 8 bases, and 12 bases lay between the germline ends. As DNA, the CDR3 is TGTGCCAGCAGTTTAATCCGGGAGAACGAAAAACTGTTTTTT. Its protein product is CASSLIRENEKLFF.

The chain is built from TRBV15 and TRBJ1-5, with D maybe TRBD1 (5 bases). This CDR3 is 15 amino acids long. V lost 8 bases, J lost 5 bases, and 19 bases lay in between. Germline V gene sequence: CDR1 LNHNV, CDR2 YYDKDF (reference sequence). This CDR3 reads CATGKRQTGDQPQHF. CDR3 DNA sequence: TGTGCCACCGGAAAACGACAGACGGGCGATCAGCCCCAGCATTTT. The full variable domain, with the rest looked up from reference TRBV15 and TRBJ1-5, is DAMVIQNPRYQVTQFGKPVTLSCSQTLNHNVMYWYQQKSSQAPKLLFHYYDKDFNNEADTPDNFQSRRPNTSFCFLDIRSPGLGDTAMYLCATGKRQTGDQPQHFGDGTRLSIL.

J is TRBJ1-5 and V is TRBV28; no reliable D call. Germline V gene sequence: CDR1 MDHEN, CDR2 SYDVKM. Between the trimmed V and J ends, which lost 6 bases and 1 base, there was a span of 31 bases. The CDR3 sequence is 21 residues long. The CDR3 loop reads CASSPTQAPRRKIGSNQPQHF. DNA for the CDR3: TGTGCCAGCAGCCCAACCCAGGCCCCCCGCAGAAAAATTGGGAGCAATCAGCCCCAGCATTTT.

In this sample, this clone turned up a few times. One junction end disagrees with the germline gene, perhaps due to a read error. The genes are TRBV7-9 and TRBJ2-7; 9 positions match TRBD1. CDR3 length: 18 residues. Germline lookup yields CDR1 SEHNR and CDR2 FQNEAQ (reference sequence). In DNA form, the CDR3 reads TGTTCCAGCAGCTTAGCAAGAGGGGGCGGACAGGGGTTCCACGAGCAGTACTTC. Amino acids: CSSSLARGGGQGFHEQYF. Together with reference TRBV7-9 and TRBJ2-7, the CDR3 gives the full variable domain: DTGVSQNPRHKITKRGQNVTFRCDPISEHNRLYWYRQTLGQGPEFLTYFQNEAQLEKSRLLSDRFSAERPKGSFSTLEIQRTEQGDSAMYLCSSSLARGGGQGFHEQYFGPGTRLTVT.

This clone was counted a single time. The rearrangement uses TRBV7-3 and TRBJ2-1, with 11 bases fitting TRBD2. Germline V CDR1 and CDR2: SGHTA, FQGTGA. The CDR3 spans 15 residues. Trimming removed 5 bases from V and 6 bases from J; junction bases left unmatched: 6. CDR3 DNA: TGTGCCAGCAGCGGTAGCGGGGGGGCCGGCAATGAGCAGTTCTTC. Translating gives CASSGSGGAGNEQFF. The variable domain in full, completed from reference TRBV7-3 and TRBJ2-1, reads GAGVSQTPSNKVTEKGKYVELRCDPISGHTALYWYRQSLGQGPEFLIYFQGTGAADDSGLPNDRFFAVRPEGSVSTLKIQRTERGDSAVYLCASSGSGGAGNEQFFGPGTRLTVL.

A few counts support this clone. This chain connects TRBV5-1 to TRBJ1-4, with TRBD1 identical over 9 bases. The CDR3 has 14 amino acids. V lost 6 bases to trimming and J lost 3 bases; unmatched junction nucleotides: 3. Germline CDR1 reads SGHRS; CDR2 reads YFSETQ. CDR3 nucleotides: TGCGCCAGCAAGAGGACAGGGGCTAATGAAAAACTGTTTTTT. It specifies CASKRTGANEKLFF.

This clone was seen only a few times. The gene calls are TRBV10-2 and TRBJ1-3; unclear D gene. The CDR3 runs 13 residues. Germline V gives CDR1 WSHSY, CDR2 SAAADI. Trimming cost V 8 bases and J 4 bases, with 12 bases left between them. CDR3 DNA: TGCGCCAGCGGGCCCTTGACGGGAAACACCATATATTTT. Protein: CASGPLTGNTIYF.

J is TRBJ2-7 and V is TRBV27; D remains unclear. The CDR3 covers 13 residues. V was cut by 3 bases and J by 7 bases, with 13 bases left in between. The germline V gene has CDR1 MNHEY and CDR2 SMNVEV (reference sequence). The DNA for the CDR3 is TGTGCCAGCAGTTTCTCTAGTACGAGTGAGCAGTACTTC. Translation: CASSFSSTSEQYF.

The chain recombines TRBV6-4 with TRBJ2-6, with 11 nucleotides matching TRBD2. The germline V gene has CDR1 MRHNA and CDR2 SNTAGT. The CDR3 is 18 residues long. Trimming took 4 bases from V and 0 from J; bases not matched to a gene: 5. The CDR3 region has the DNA TGTGCCAGCAGTGGATCGACTAGCGGGGACTCTGGGGCCAACGTCCTGACTTTC. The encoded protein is CASSGSTSGDSGANVLTF.

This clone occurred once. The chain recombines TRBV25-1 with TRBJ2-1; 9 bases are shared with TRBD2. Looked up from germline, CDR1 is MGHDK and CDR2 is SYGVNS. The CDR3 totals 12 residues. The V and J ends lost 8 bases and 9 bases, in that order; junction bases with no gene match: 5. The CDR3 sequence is CASAGGSAEQFF. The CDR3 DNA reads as TGTGCCAGCGCGGGGGGGTCGGCTGAGCAGTTCTTC.

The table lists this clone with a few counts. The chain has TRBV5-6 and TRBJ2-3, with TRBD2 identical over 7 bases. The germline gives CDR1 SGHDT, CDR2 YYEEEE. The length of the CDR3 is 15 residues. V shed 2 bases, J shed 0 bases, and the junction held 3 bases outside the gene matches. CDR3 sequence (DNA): TGTGCCAGCAGCTTCGGGAGGATGAGCACAGATACGCAGTATTTT. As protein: CASSFGRMSTDTQYF.

The CDR3 here is CASSYQREGRDTQYF. CDR3 coding DNA: TGTGCCAGCAGTTACCAGCGGGAGGGCCGAGATACGCAGTATTTT. This sequence joins TRBV6-5 and TRBJ2-3; 10 bases agree with TRBD2. Germline loops: CDR1 MNHEY, CDR2 SVGAGI. This CDR3 comprises 15 residues. Trimming at V came to 2 bases and at J to 5 bases, leaving 4 bases not matched to a gene.

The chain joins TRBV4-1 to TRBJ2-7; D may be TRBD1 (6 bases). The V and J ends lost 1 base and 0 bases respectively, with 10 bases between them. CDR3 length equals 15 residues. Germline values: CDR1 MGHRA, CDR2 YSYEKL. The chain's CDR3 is CASSQGDIYSYEQYF. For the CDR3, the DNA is TGCGCCAGCAGCCAAGGGGACATTTACTCCTACGAGCAGTACTTC.

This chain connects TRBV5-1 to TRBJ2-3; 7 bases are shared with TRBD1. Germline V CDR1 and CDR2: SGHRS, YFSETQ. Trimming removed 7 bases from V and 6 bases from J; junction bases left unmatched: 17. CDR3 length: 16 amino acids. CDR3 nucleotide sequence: TGCGCCAGCGCCCGGAGGTGGACTGGGGACAGCGATACGCAGTATTTT. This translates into CASARRWTGDSDTQYF.

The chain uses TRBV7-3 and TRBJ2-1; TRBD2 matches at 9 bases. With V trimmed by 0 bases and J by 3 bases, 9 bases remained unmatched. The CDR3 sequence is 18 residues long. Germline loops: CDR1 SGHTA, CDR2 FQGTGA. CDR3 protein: CASSLTVLGTSLYNEQFF. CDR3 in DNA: TGTGCCAGCAGCTTAACGGTACTTGGGACTAGCCTCTACAATGAGCAGTTCTTC. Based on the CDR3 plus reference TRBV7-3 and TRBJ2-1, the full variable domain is GAGVSQTPSNKVTEKGKYVELRCDPISGHTALYWYRQSLGQGPEFLIYFQGTGAADDSGLPNDRFFAVRPEGSVSTLKIQRTERGDSAVYLCASSLTVLGTSLYNEQFFGPGTRLTVL.

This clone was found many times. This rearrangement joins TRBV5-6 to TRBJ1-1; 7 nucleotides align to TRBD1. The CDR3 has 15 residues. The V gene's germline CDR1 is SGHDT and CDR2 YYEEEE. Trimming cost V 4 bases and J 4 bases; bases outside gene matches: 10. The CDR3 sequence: CASSVQGGSGTEAFF. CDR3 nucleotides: TGTGCCAGCAGCGTGCAGGGGGGAAGCGGCACTGAAGCTTTCTTT.